Sequencing of this T cell receptor (beta chain) was carried out in a study of T cell repertoires in cytomegalovirus infection. Study-wide results and caveats: Cumulated frequencies of public TCR beta families served to identify carriers of CMV plus the relevant HLA.

Trimming took off 1 base at V and 3 bases at J, with 10 bases between the two ends. CDR3 length: 14 residues. Germline values: CDR1 DFQATT, CDR2 SNEGSKA (reference sequence). Comment on this clonotype: Its antigen is unknown.

In TCRdb, the reads were re-called with MiXCR into one record per CDR3 protein. In the table there are 490,000 or so distinct CDR3 sequences, 10% to 12% of which are singletons. The receptor was derived from a human donor in good health (CMV status not recorded). Some clones in this sample may be carry-over from other donors' samples. The chain carries TRBV20-1 and TRBJ2-1, with D perhaps matching TRBD2 (6 bases). The specimen was PBMCs. CDR3 nucleotide sequence: TGCAGTGCTAGAGGACTAGTTAGCTACAATGAGCAGTTCTTC. Residues: CSARGLVSYNEQFF.